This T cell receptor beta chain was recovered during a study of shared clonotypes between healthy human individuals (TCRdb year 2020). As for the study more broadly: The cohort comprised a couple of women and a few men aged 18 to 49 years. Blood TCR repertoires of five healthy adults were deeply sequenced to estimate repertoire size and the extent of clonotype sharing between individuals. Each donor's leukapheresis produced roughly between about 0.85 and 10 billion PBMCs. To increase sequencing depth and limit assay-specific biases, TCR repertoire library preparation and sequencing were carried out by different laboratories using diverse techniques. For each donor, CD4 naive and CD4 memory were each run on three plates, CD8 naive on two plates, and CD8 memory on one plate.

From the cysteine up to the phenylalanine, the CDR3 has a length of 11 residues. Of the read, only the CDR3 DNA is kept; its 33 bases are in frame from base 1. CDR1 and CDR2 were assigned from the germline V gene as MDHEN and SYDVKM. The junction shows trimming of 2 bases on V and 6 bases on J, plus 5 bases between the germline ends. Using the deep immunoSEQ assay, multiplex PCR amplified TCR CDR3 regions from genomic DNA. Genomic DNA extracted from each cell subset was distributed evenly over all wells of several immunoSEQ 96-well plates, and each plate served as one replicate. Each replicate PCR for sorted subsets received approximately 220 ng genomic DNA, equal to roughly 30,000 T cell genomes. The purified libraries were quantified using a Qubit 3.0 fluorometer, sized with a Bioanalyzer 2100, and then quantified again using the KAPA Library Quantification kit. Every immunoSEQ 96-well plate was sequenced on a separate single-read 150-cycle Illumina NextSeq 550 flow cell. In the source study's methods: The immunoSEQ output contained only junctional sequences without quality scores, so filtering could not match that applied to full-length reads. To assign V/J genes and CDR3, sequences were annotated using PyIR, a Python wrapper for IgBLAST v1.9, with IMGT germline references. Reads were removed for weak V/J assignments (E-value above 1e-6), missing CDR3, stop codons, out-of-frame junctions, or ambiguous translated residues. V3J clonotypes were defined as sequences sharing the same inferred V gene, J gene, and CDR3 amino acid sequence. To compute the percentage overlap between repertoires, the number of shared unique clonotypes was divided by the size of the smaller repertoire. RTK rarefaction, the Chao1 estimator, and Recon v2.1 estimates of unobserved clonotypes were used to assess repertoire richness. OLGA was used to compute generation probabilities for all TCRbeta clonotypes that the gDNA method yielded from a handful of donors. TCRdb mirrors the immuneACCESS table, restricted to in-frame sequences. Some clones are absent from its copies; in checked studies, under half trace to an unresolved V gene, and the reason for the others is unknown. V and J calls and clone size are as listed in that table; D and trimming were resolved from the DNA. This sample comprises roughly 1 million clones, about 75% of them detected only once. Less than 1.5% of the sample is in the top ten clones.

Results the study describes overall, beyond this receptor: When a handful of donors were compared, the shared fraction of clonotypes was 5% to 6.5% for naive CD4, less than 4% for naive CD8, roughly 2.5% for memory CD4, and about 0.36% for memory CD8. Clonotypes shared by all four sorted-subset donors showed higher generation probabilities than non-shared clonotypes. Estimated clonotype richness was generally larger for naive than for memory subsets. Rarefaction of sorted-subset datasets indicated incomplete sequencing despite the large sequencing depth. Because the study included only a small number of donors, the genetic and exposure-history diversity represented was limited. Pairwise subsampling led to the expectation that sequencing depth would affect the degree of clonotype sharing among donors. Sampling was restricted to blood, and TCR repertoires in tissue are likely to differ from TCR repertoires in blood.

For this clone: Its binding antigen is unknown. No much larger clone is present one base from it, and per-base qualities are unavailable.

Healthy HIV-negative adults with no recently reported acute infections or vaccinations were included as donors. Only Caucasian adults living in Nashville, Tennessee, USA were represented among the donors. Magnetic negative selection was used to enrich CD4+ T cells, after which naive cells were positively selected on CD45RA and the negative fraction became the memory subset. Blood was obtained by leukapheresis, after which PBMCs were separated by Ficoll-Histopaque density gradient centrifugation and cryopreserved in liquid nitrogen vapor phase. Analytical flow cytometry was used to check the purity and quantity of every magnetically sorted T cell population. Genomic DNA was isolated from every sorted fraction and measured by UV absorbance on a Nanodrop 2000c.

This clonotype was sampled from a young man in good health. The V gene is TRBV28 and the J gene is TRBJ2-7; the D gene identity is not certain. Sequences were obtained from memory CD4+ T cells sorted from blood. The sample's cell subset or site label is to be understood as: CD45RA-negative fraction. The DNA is TGTGCCAGCAGTTTAGTATCCGAGCAGTACTTC. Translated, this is CASSLVSEQYF.